This TCR beta chain was captured by sequencing in a study of blood T cell repertoires in COVID-19. About the research overall: Spain, Italy and the United States supplied samples that represented acute and convalescent COVID-19. The cDNA or gDNA used as material had been derived from T cells, B-cell-depleted T cells, or PBMCs.

Source study methods: Quantification of nucleated cells was approximated via reference gene primer amplification. Clones were sequenced by immunoSEQ multiplex PCR, and TCRdb holds only the in-frame ones, with some missing. V, J and clone size are taken as reported in that table, and D and trimming were inferred from the DNA itself. The sample records around 150,000 clones, over 80% being singletons. Germline V gives CDR1 MNHEY, CDR2 SVGEGT. Trimming cost V 5 bases and J 0 bases, with 16 bases left between them. The CDR3 has 16 residues. The specimen sequenced was peripheral blood. The J gene is TRBJ1-2, the V gene TRBV6-2 or TRBV6-3; no clear D gene. The TCR sequence derives from a woman aged 45-65 years with acute or convalescent COVID-19. The CDR3 bases are TGTGCCAGCAGTACCATACTCGAGTCCGCTAACTATGGCTACACCTTC. Translation gives CASSTILESANYGYTF.